This T cell receptor beta chain was profiled in a study of cytotoxic CD8 clonotypes in ibrutinib-treated CLL. Study at large: Productive templates per sample averaged about 260,000; productive rearrangements, approximately 96,000. Points from the study as a whole: Clonality (at baseline) was higher than in age-matched healthy donors and tracked circulating CD8+ T-cell counts. Public clonotypes proved infrequent, and on treatment they shrank or remained steady.

Cryopreserved PBMCs supplied 2 to 2.5 micrograms of genomic DNA for TCR beta libraries. The CDR3 is 17 amino acids. Germline V gives CDR1 SGDLS, CDR2 YYNGEE. V lost 0 bases, J lost 0 bases, and 13 bases lay in between. Method: immunoSEQ multiplex PCR; TCRdb's copy keeps in-frame clones and lacks some. The repertoire holds 150,000 or so clones, roughly 84% seen once, with around 2.7% in the top ten. As concerns this clone: Its antigen is currently unknown.

This chain links TRBV9 with TRBJ2-1; the D call may be TRBD1 or TRBD2 (5 bases each). This material consisted of PBMCs, taken at disease progression, from a patient treated with ibrutinib. This TCR derives from a human donor with chronic lymphocytic leukemia. The CDR3 region is CASSVESGHPSYNEQFF. The DNA of the CDR3 is TGTGCCAGCAGCGTAGAATCGGGGCACCCCTCCTACAATGAGCAGTTCTTC. The full variable domain, its missing parts supplied by reference TRBV9 and TRBJ2-1, is DSGVTQTPKHLITATGQRVTLRCSPRSGDLSVYWYQQSLDQGLQFLIQYYNGEERAKGNILERFSAQQFPDLHSELNLSSLELGDSALYFCASSVESGHPSYNEQFFGPGTRLTVL.